The rows below give T cell receptor beta chains drawn from one sample of a study of T cell changes during pregnancy in multiple sclerosis. Assay: immunoSEQ multiplex PCR; the TCRdb copy retains only in-frame clones and omits some. The sample yields roughly 18,000 clones, 80% to 90% seen once. The specimen comprised CD8+ T cells from peripheral blood mononuclear cells, sampled in the second trimester of pregnancy. All receptors derive from a female donor in good health, enrolled as a control in a pregnancy study. Each CDR3 is given with its conserved first and last residue. A D gene is named only where the DNA matches it firmly. Clone size, where shown, is once, few, many, or a class for clones that have expanded.

TRBJ1-1,TRBV28,TRBD1,NA,CASRYRGLNTEAFF,TGTGCCAGCAGGTACAGGGGGCTGAACACTGAAGCTTTCTTT
TRBJ1-5,TRBV15,NA,NA,CATSRAFVQPQHF,TGTGCCACCAGCAGAGCTTTTGTCCAGCCCCAGCATTTT
TRBJ1-1,TRBV19,NA,NA,CASMTTGPTEAFF,TGTGCCAGTATGACGACAGGACCCACTGAAGCTTTCTTT
TRBJ2-1,TRBV5-5,NA,few,CASSYTGSSYNEQFF,TGTGCCAGCAGCTATACAGGGAGCTCCTACAATGAGCAGTTCTTC
TRBJ1-1,TRBV28,TRBD1,few,CASSSPDRGMNTEAFF,TGTGCCAGCAGCTCTCCGGACAGGGGAATGAACACTGAAGCTTTCTTT
TRBJ2-3,TRBV9,NA,NA,CASSVLESTDTQYF,TGTGCCAGCAGCGTCCTAGAAAGCACAGATACGCAGTATTTT
TRBJ1-2,TRBV30,NA,NA,CAYRGLGYTF,TGTGCCTATAGAGGCCTTGGCTACACCTTC
TRBJ2-7,TRBV7-9,NA,NA,CASRPPTGLSYEQYF,TGTGCCAGCAGACCGCCGACAGGTCTCTCCTACGAGCAGTACTTC
TRBJ2-2,TRBV15,NA,NA,CATRGRGTGELFF,TGTGCCACCAGGGGCAGGGGCACCGGGGAGCTGTTTTTT
TRBJ1-3,TRBV7-9,TRBD1,once,CASSSGQVGNTIYF,TGTGCCAGCAGCTCCGGACAGGTTGGAAACACCATATATTTT
TRBJ1-4,TRBV7-3,NA,NA,CASSLLIGTSNEKLFF,TGTGCCAGCAGCTTATTGATCGGGACAAGTAATGAAAAACTGTTTTTT
TRBJ2-2,TRBV6-5,TRBD1,NA,CASSFSDRAGTGELFF,TGTGCCAGCAGTTTCTCCGACAGGGCGGGCACCGGGGAGCTGTTTTTT
TRBJ2-3,TRBV9,TRBD2,NA,CASSVQLAGSTDTQYF,TGTGCCAGCAGCGTACAACTAGCGGGTTCCACAGATACGCAGTATTTT
TRBJ2-7,TRBV5-5,NA,NA,CASSLGRTTYEQYF,TGTGCCAGCAGCTTAGGCAGGACAACCTACGAGCAGTACTTC
TRBJ1-5,TRBV30,TRBD1,once,CAWSEQGGQPQHF,TGTGCCTGGAGTGAGCAGGGGGGCCAGCCCCAGCATTTT
TRBJ1-6,TRBV28,NA,few,CASSLEGDGFNSPLHF,TGTGCCAGCAGTTTAGAGGGGGACGGGTTTAATTCACCCCTCCACTTT
TRBJ2-1,TRBV7-2,TRBD1,NA,CASSEGQGYYNEQFF,TGTGCCAGCAGCGAAGGACAGGGGTATTACAATGAGCAGTTCTTC
TRBJ2-7,TRBV7-3,NA,NA,CASSPTTGYEQYF,TGTGCCAGCAGCCCGACGACAGGCTACGAGCAGTACTTC
TRBJ2-7,TRBV7-9,NA,NA,CASSREREQYF,TGTGCCAGCAGCCGGGAAAGAGAGCAGTACTTC
TRBJ1-1,TRBV6-4,NA,NA,CASSVPCRANTEAFF,TGTGCCAGCAGTGTCCCGTGCAGGGCGAACACTGAAGCTTTCTTT
TRBJ2-7,TRBV5-6,TRBD1,medium-sized,CASSLYGTDYEQYF,TGTGCCAGCAGCTTGTATGGGACAGACTACGAGCAGTACTTC
TRBJ2-3,TRBV7-9,NA,NA,CASSSRRDTEDTQYF,TGTGCCAGCAGCTCCCGCCGAGACACTGAGGATACGCAGTATTTT
TRBJ2-5,TRBV11-2,NA,few,CASSFILTAQETQYF,TGTGCCAGCAGCTTCATTCTGACAGCCCAAGAGACCCAGTACTTC
TRBJ2-6,TRBV7-9,TRBD1,NA,CASRPQGSVAGANVLTF,TGTGCCAGCAGACCACAGGGGTCGGTGGCTGGGGCCAACGTCCTGACTTTC
TRBJ2-6,TRBV4-3,TRBD1,NA,CASRPGQGAAGANVLTF,TGCGCCAGCAGGCCTGGACAGGGGGCCGCTGGGGCCAACGTCCTGACTTTC
TRBJ2-5,TRBV7-9,NA,NA,CASSPGSGYTQETQYF,TGTGCCAGCAGCCCAGGGAGCGGGTATACCCAAGAGACCCAGTACTTC
TRBJ2-7,TRBV9,NA,NA,CASSPSNAEDEQYF,TGTGCCAGCAGCCCCTCCAACGCGGAGGACGAGCAGTACTTC
TRBJ1-2,TRBV19,NA,NA,CASCGKITSGYTF,TGTGCCAGTTGCGGGAAGATCACGAGTGGCTACACCTTC
TRBJ1-1,TRBV6-6,NA,NA,CASRIPGHNTEAFF,TGTGCCAGCAGGATCCCGGGACACAACACTGAAGCTTTCTTT
TRBJ2-3,TRBV29-1,TRBD2,NA,CSVALAGFSTDTQYF,TGCAGCGTTGCCCTAGCGGGGTTTAGCACAGATACGCAGTATTTT
TRBJ2-7,TRBV5-6,NA,NA,CASSSTVGWEQYF,TGTGCCAGCAGCTCGACAGTCGGTTGGGAGCAGTACTTC
TRBJ1-2,TRBV19,NA,NA,CASSPRVRGIYTF,TGTGCCAGTAGTCCCCGCGTGAGGGGGATCTACACCTTC
TRBJ2-3,TRBV27,NA,NA,CASSWASRSDTQYF,TGTGCCAGCAGTTGGGCTAGCCGGTCAGATACGCAGTATTTT
TRBJ1-6,TRBV11-2,TRBD1,NA,CASSFRGPSSYNSPLHF,TGTGCCAGCAGCTTCAGGGGGCCTAGCTCCTATAATTCACCCCTCCACTTT
TRBJ1-1,TRBV4-3,TRBD1,few,CASSQDEGASEAFF,TGCGCCAGCAGCCAAGATGAGGGGGCCTCAGAAGCTTTCTTT
TRBJ2-1,TRBV4-3,TRBD1,NA,CASSQENLGQGQFF,TGCGCCAGCAGCCAAGAGAACCTCGGACAGGGGCAGTTCTTC
TRBJ1-5,TRBV30,NA,large,CAWSPPGGEPQHF,TGTGCCTGGAGTCCGCCGGGGGGAGAGCCCCAGCATTTT
TRBJ2-7,TRBV28,NA,NA,CASSLGLAYEQYF,TGTGCCAGCAGTCTCGGACTTGCCTACGAGCAGTACTTC
TRBJ2-7,TRBV7-8,NA,NA,CASSLEGRAYEQYF,TGTGCCAGCAGCTTAGAAGGCAGGGCCTACGAGCAGTACTTC
TRBJ1-2,TRBV4-3,TRBD1,once,CASSPGTGGYYGYTF,TGCGCCAGCAGCCCCGGGACAGGGGGCTATTATGGCTACACCTTC
TRBJ1-2,TRBV7-9,TRBD1,once,CASSRRQGPGDYTF,TGTGCCAGCAGCCGAAGACAGGGTCCCGGGGACTACACCTTC
TRBJ2-3,TRBV7-7,NA,NA,CASSLTATSTDTQYF,TGTGCTAGCAGCCTGACAGCAACTAGCACAGATACGCAGTATTTT
TRBJ2-3,TRBV2,TRBD1,NA,CASSEGTGGEDTQYF,TGTGCCAGCAGTGAAGGGACAGGGGGGGAAGATACGCAGTATTTT
TRBJ2-5,TRBV7-2,TRBD2,NA,CASSLGRGGRQETQYF,TGTGCCAGCAGCTTAGGGCGGGGGGGCCGCCAAGAGACCCAGTACTTC
TRBJ1-1,TRBV28,NA,few,CASSRISEVTSEAFF,TGTGCCAGCAGTAGGATCTCGGAGGTGACATCTGAAGCTTTCTTT
TRBJ2-1,TRBV4-3,NA,NA,CASSQDRVDYNEQFF,TGCGCCAGCAGCCAAGACAGGGTTGACTACAATGAGCAGTTCTTC
TRBJ2-6,TRBV9,NA,NA,CASSALPSGLSSRANVLTF,TGTGCCAGCAGCGCCCTCCCCTCGGGACTCAGCTCGCGGGCCAACGTCCTGACTTTC
TRBJ2-5,TRBV7-9,NA,NA,CASSPNRGETQYF,TGTGCCAGCAGCCCCAATCGGGGGGAGACCCAGTACTTC
TRBJ2-7,TRBV27,TRBD1,NA,CASSPGTGGDEQYF,TGTGCCAGCAGTCCAGGGACAGGGGGAGACGAGCAGTACTTC
TRBJ2-2,TRBV6-1,NA,NA,CASSDKQGNTGELFF,TGTGCCAGCAGTGATAAACAGGGAAACACCGGGGAGCTGTTTTTT
TRBJ2-7,TRBV30,NA,NA,CAWRATGHEQYF,TGTGCCTGGCGTGCTACAGGTCACGAGCAGTACTTC
TRBJ1-2,TRBV7-9,NA,once,CASSPNGGYGYTF,TGTGCCAGCAGCCCGAACGGGGGCTATGGCTACACCTTC
TRBJ1-5,TRBV15,NA,NA,CATRGGGNNQPQHF,TGTGCCACCCGCGGTGGAGGGAATAATCAGCCCCAGCATTTT
TRBJ2-5,TRBV4-3,NA,medium-sized,CASSQVGGVETQYF,TGCGCCAGCAGCCAAGTCGGCGGGGTGGAGACCCAGTACTTC
TRBJ2-7,TRBV6-5,TRBD1,once,CASSYAQGSEQYF,TGTGCCAGCAGTTACGCACAGGGGAGCGAGCAGTACTTC
TRBJ1-2,TRBV19,NA,NA,CASSILSTGFVGYTF,TGTGCCAGTAGTATCTTATCCACGGGTTTTGTTGGCTACACCTTC
TRBJ2-7,TRBV11-3,NA,NA,CASSSGRSYEQYF,TGTGCCAGCAGCTCCGGGAGATCCTACGAGCAGTACTTC
TRBJ2-2,TRBV19,NA,NA,CASSLQGGVKAGELFF,TGTGCCAGTAGCCTCCAAGGAGGGGTCAAGGCCGGGGAGCTGTTTTTT
TRBJ2-3,TRBV7-2,NA,NA,CASSLTARTGLRTDTQYF,TGTGCCAGCAGCTTGACAGCTCGAACGGGACTGCGCACAGATACGCAGTATTTT